The present T cell receptor (beta chain) was sequenced within a study of blood T cell repertoires in COVID-19 (dated by TCRdb to about 2020). Some background on the complete study: The collaborator samples originated in the United States, Italy and Spain and spanned the acute and convalescent phases of COVID-19. The dataset comprised deeply sampled blood TCRbeta repertoires from subjects exposed to, actively infected with, or recovered from COVID-19. Sample metadata almost always included a de-identified subject ID, COVID-19 status, age in years and sex. The prospective study material was composed of cDNA or gDNA derived from T cells, B-cell-depleted T cells, or PBMCs. Where available, HLA class I and class II types were obtained from metadata supplied by the sample provider rather than from assay-based typing. The repertoires were released in a freely available public database meant as a resource for research on the immune response to SARS-CoV-2. Samples were obtained from the ongoing ImmuneRACE study (first 160 participants) and from approximately 1,200 subjects provided by 6 global collaborators.

The junction shows trimming of 2 bases on V and 6 bases on J, plus 19 bases between the germline ends. Its CDR3 holds 16 amino acids, cysteine through phenylalanine. The only DNA kept is the CDR3, 48 bases in frame from the first base. From the germline V gene, CDR1 is SGHVS and CDR2 is FQNEAQ. Note on this clone: No antigen is known for it. One base away there is no much larger clone; base qualities are not given.

Whole blood was collected in K2EDTA tubes by collaborating institutions according to the institutions' own protocols. Collaborator samples were shipped for TCRbeta analysis as frozen whole blood, isolated PBMCs, or DNA extracted from either sample type. TCRbeta CDR3 regions were amplified from genomic DNA by means of the immunoSEQ Assay, a bias-controlled multiplex PCR. Per the source publication's procedure: Nucleated cell counts per sample were estimated from amplification of reference gene primers within the assay. Sequence reads were collapsed and filtered to measure the absolute abundance of every unique TCRbeta CDR3 rearrangement. For each sample, productive Simpson clonality was calculated as the square root of Simpson's diversity index across productive rearrangements. TCRdb obtained this table from immuneACCESS and retained in-frame rearrangements with V and J assigned. These tables miss some clones; where compared with another copy, unresolved V genes account for less than half of the shortfall, and the remainder is unexplained. For V, J and clone size, that table is used; D and trimming come from the DNA. Recorded for this sample are 150,000 or so clones; less than 90% of them occurred a single time. The ten most abundant clones make up 3.5% to 4.5% of the sample.

Broad study findings and their caveats: The quantity of clinical and demographic metadata differed by source and by participant and was supplied without curation.

This chain is built from TRBV7-8 and TRBJ1-2, and the D gene may be TRBD1, 5 bases matching. The clonotype comes from a woman in her 70s with acute or convalescent COVID-19. The sequenced sample consisted of peripheral blood. CDR3 reads: CASSLSRVFFLDGYTF. The DNA reads as follows: TGTGCCAGCAGCTTATCCAGGGTATTTTTTTTGGATGGCTACACCTTC.